This TCR beta chain was obtained from a study of CD8+ T cells in alopecia areata (dated by TCRdb to 2016 to 2019). For the wider study: The treated patients took part in an open-label pilot trial in which moderate-to-severe alopecia areata was treated with oral tofacitinib at 5 to 10 mg twice daily. Tofacitinib was administered for 6 to 18 months, and 6 months of follow-up off drug were then conducted to assess delayed response and recurrence. Disease severity in treated patients was measured with the SALT score, which quantifies the percentage of affected scalp surface area. In both human patients and the C3H/HeJ mouse model, the study applied high-throughput TCRbeta sequencing to look at T cell clonal expansion in alopecia areata. Scalp tissue and sorted CD4+ and CD8+ peripheral blood T cells from patchy and totalis/universalis alopecia areata patients and from healthy controls were covered by human TCRbeta sequencing. Biopsies were taken from tofacitinib-treated patients at baseline and at 4 and 24 weeks of treatment, and a later scalp biopsy was taken in several of the tofacitinib-treated patients. Scalp clonality was compared among normal scalp (n=4), patchy alopecia areata scalp (n=8), and alopecia totalis/universalis scalp (n=8). The RNA source kit depended on sample type: the PAXgene miRNA kit for fixed scalp, the miRNeasy kit for PBMCs, and the RNeasy kit for mouse skin. TCRbeta CDR3 regions were amplified by immunoSEQ multiplex PCR with 35 Vbeta forward and 13 Jbeta reverse primers.

Points the paper makes about the study in general: The treated cohort was small, with a single nonresponder, so links between baseline CD8+ expansion and response need larger studies. Higher clonality and more expanded CD8+ clones were observed in lesional scalp than in normal scalp, particularly in alopecia totalis/universalis, a finding suggestive of antigenic drive. TCR sequences shared between patients were less clear than in mice, possibly partly because of HLA diversity in the patient population. Unlike mouse skin, where gammadelta T cells dominate, normal human skin contains resident alphabeta T cells that get sequenced too, which complicates analysis of the scalp TCR repertoire. During tofacitinib treatment, many expanded lesional clones stuck around in both scalp and blood, and this persistence may partly explain why relapse happens after treatment is stopped. With tofacitinib, both scalp clonality and the number of expanded CD8+ clones among the top 100 scalp clones went down significantly.

The CDR3 covers 14 residues, taking in both the cysteine and the phenylalanine. Only the CDR3 part of the read is kept: 42 bases, read in frame from the first base. From the germline V gene (reference sequence), CDR1 is MNHEY and CDR2 is SMNVEV. Trimming takes 4 bases off V and 3 bases off J; junction bases not matched to a gene: 5. About this clone itself: No antigen is known for it. No base qualities exist here, and no much larger clone lies one base off it.

The receptor library was made with the immunoSEQ multiplex PCR assay. RNA was extracted from all samples and reverse transcribed into cDNA, which served as template for TCR sequencing. SuperScript III was used to make first-strand cDNA, primed with a 2:1 mix of oligo-dT and random hexamers. A synthetic immune receptor repertoire was used to assess amplification bias, and residual bias was removed computationally. The published analysis was carried out like this. Raw reads were preprocessed to remove errors, and CDR3 was defined by IMGT conventions from the conserved cysteine to phenylalanine. Clonality was calculated as 1 minus Shannon entropy normalized by log2 of the number of productive unique TCRs. Scalp TCRbeta sequences were cross-referenced with sorted blood CD4 and CD8 repertoires so that the CD4 or CD8 identity of scalp clones could be inferred. The table comes from immuneACCESS by way of TCRdb, which keeps in-frame sequences with V and J called. Part of the clones is missing from these tables; in studies checked, under half for an unresolved V gene and the rest for unknown reasons. V and J calls and clone size are as listed in that table; D and trimming were resolved from the DNA. Across this sample there are some 180,000 clones, with approximately 50% seen only once. Of the sample, around 10% falls within the top ten clones.

Interpreted using the paper, the treatment or condition label stands for: oral pan-JAK inhibitor, 5-10 mg twice daily. From alopecia areata patients, peripheral blood was collected along with lesional scalp punch biopsies. PBMCs were isolated by density centrifugation and stained for CD3, CD4 and CD8, after which CD4+ and CD8+ T cells were sorted on a FACSAria. The rearranged chain carries TRBV27 and TRBJ2-7; TRBD1 lines up with 8 middle nucleotides. The sequence derives from a human donor with alopecia areata. The sequenced sample was CD8+ T cells sorted from blood, obtained between weeks 51 and 54, from a patient treated with tofacitinib. The DNA reads TGTGCCAGCAGTTCCGCGGACAGGGTCTACGAGCAGTACTTC. It translates as CASSSADRVYEQYF.